This T cell receptor beta chain comes out of a study of graft-versus-host responses after intestinal transplantation. Graft material was processed, releasing intraepithelial and lamina propria lymphocytes. The germline V gene encodes CDR1 MNHNS and CDR2 SASEGT. Trimming removed 2 bases from V and 7 bases from J, with 17 bases in between. The CDR3 runs to 15 residues. Using immunoSEQ multiplex PCR, the repertoire was profiled, and TCRdb retains in-frame clones only, with some absent. The sample carries around 7,400 clones, about three quarters recorded once. This sequence joins TRBV6-1 and TRBJ1-1; D is ambiguous. The TCR originated in a human patient who received an intestinal transplant, so some T cells may come from the graft donor. Sequenced here: ileum tissue, sampled about 240 days after intestinal transplantation. The CDR3 spells CASSETFLLYLEAFF. The CDR3 nucleotides are TGTGCCAGCAGTGAAACCTTCCTTCTATACCTTGAAGCTTTCTTT.